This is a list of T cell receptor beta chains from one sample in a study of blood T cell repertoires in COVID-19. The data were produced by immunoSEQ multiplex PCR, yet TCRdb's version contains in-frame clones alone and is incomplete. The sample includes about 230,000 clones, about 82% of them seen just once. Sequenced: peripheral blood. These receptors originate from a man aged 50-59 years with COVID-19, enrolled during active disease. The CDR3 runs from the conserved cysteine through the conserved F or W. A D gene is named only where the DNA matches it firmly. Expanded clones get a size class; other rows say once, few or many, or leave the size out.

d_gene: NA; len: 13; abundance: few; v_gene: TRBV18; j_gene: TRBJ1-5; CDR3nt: TGTGCCAGCTCACCCGGACTGAATCAGCCCCAGCATTTT; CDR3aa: CASSPGLNQPQHF
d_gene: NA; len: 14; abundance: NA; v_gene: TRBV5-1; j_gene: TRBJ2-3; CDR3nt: TGCGCCAGCAGCTTGCTGGCAGGCACAGATACGCAGTATTTT; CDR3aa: CASSLLAGTDTQYF
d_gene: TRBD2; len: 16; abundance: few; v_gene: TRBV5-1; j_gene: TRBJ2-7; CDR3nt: TGCGCCAGCAGCTTGGCGACTAGCGGGGGGATATACGAGCAGTACTTC; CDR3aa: CASSLATSGGIYEQYF
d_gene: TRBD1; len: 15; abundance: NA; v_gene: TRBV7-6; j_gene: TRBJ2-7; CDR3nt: TGTGCCAGCTCCTGGAGCCGGGACAGAAGCTACGAGCAGTACTTC; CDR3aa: CASSWSRDRSYEQYF
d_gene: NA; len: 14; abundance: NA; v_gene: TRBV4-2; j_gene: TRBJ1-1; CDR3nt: TGTGCCAGCAGCCAAGATACAGGGAACACTGAAGCTTTCTTT; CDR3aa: CASSQDTGNTEAFF
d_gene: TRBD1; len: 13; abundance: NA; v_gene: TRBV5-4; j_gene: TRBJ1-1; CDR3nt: TGTGCCAGCAGCCAAGACAGGGGCACTGAAGCTTTCTTT; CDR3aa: CASSQDRGTEAFF
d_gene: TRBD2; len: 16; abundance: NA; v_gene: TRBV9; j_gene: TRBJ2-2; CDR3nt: TGTGCCAGCAGCGTCTGGACTAGCGGGAACACCGGGGAGCTGTTTTTT; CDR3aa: CASSVWTSGNTGELFF
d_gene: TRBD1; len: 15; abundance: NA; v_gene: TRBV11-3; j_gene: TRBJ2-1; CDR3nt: TGTGCCAGCAGCTTACGACAGGGTGGCTACAATGAGCAGTTCTTC; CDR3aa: CASSLRQGGYNEQFF
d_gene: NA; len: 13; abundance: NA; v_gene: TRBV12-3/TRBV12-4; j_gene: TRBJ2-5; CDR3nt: TGTGCCAGCAGGCCGGGGGTAGGGGAGACCCAGTACTTC; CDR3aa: CASRPGVGETQYF
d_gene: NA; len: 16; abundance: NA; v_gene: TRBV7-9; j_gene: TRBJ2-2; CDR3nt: TGTGCCAGCAGCTCGAGGGTCCCCTCGAACACCGGGGAGCTGTTTTTT; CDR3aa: CASSSRVPSNTGELFF
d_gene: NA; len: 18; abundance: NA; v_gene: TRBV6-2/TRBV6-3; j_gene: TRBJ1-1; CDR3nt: TGTGCCAGCAGTAGAATGACGCGGCCGGCAATTACGAACACTGAAGCTTTCTTT; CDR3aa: CASSRMTRPAITNTEAFF
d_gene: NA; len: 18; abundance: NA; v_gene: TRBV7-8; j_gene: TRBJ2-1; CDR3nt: TGTGCCAGCATCAATACACTAATTAGCGGTCGTAACTACAATGAGCAGTTCTTC; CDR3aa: CASINTLISGRNYNEQFF
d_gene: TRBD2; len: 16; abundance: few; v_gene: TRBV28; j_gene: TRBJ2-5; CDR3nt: TGTGCCAGCAGTTTAAACGGGGGGGAGGACCAAGAGACCCAGTACTTC; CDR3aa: CASSLNGGEDQETQYF
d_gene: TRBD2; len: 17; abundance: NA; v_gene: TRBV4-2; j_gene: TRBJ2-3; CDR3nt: TGTGCCAGCAGCCAAGATGGTGCGGGGGGGCGGCCAGATACGCAGTATTTT; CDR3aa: CASSQDGAGGRPDTQYF
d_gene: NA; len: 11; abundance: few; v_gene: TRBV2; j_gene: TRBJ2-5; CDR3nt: TGTGCCAGTTCGTACCAAGAGACCCAGTACTTC; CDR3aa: CASSYQETQYF
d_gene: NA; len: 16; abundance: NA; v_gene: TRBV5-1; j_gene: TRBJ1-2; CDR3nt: TGCGCCAGCAGCTTCTCCAGGGTACCGTCCCACTGGGGCTACACCTTC; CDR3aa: CASSFSRVPSHWGYTF
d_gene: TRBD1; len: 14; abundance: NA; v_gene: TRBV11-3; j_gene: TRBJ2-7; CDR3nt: TGTGCCAGCAGTAACGGGACAGGGTTGTTCGAGCAGTACTTC; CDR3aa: CASSNGTGLFEQYF
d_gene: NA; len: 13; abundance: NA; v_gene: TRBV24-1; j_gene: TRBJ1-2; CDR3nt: TGTGCCACCAGTGATCAGGACTTCTATGGCTACACCTTC; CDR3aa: CATSDQDFYGYTF
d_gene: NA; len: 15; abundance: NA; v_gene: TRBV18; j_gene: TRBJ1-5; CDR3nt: TGTGCCAGCTCCCCCACCGGGACTCATGGTCAGCCCCAGCATTTT; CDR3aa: CASSPTGTHGQPQHF
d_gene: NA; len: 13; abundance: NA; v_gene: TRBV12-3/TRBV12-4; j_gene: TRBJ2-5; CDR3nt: TGTGCCAGCAGTTCGATGGGCAGAGAGACCCAGTACTTC; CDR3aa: CASSSMGRETQYF
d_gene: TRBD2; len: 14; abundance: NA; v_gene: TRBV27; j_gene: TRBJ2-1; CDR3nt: TGTGCCAGTCAATCGCGGGGGGGCTACAATGAGCAGTTCTTC; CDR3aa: CASQSRGGYNEQFF
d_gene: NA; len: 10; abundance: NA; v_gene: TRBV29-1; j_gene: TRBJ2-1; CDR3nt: TGCAGCGTTGACATCAATGAGCAGTTCTTC; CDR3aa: CSVDINEQFF
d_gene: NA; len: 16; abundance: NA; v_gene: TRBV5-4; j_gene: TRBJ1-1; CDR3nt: TGTGCCAGCAGCCCGTTTGGTGGACAGACAGGAACTGAAGCTTTCTTT; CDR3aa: CASSPFGGQTGTEAFF
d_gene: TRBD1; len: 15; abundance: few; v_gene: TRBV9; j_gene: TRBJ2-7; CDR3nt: TGTGCCAGCAGCCTTAGGGACAGGGCCGGGGACGAGCAGTACTTC; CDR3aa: CASSLRDRAGDEQYF
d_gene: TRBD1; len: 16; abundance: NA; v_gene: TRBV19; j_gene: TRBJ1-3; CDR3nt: TGTGCCAGCGGGACAGGGAAAGGGGTTCCTGGAAACACCATATATTTT; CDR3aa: CASGTGKGVPGNTIYF
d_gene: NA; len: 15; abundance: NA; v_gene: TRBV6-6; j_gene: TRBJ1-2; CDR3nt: TGTGCCAGCAGTTACTCTCCGGGAGTGGACTATGGCTACACCTTC; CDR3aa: CASSYSPGVDYGYTF
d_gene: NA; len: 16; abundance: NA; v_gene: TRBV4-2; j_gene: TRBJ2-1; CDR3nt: TGTGCCAGCAGCCAAGTGGTGGCTAGCTCCTACAATGAGCAGTTCTTC; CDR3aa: CASSQVVASSYNEQFF
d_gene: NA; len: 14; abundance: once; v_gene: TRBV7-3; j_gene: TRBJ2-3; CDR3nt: TGTGCCAGCAGCTTATCGGGTCGGGTGGATACGCAGTATTTT; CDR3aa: CASSLSGRVDTQYF
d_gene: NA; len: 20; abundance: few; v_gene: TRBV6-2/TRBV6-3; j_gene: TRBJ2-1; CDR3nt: TGTGCCAGCAGTTACTCGACAGGGGGGAGCGGGGGCAGCTCCTACAATGAGCAGTTCTTC; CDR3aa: CASSYSTGGSGGSSYNEQFF
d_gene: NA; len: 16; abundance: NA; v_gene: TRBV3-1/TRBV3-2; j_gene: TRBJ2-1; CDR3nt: TGTGCCAGCAGCCCTACTGAGACTAGTGCCTACAATGAGCAGTTCTTC; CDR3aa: CASSPTETSAYNEQFF
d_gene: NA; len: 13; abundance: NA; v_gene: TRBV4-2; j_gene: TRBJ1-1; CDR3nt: TGTGCCAGCAGCCAAGAGCGGTCCACTGAAGCTTTCTTT; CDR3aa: CASSQERSTEAFF
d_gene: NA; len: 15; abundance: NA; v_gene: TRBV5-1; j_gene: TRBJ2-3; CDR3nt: TGCGCCAGCAGCTTGGGGGGCCCCTCGAGGGGGACGCAGTATTTT; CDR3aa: CASSLGGPSRGTQYF
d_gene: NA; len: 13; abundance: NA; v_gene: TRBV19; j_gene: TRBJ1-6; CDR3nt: TGTGCCAGCGGGGGAATGCAGTCCTCACCCCTCCACTTT; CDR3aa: CASGGMQSSPLHF
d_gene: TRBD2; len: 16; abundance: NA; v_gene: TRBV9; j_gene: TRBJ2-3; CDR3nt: TGTGCCAGCTCATGGACTAGCGGGGGTTCCACAGATACGCAGTATTTT; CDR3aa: CASSWTSGGSTDTQYF
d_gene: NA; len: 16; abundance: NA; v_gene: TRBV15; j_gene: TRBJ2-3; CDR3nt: TGTGCCACCAGCAGAGAACCCATAGCGAACACAGATACGCAGTATTTT; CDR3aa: CATSREPIANTDTQYF
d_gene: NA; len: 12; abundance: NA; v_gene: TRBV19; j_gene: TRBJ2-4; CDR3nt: TGTGCCAGTTCAAACCGGGAAGACATTCAGTACTTC; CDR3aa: CASSNREDIQYF
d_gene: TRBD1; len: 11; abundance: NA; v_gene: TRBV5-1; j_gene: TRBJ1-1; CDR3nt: TGCGCCAGCAGTACTGGACAGGGGGCTTTCTTT; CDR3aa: CASSTGQGAFF
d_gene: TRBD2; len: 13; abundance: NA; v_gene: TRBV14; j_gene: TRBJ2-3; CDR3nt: TGTGCCAGCAGCCAAGGTAGCGGGGGGGCGCAGTATTTT; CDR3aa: CASSQGSGGAQYF
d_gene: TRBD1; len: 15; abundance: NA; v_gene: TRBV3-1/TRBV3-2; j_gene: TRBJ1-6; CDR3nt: TGTGCCAGCAGCCGTGGGGGACAGGGTAATTCACCCCTCCACTTT; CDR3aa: CASSRGGQGNSPLHF
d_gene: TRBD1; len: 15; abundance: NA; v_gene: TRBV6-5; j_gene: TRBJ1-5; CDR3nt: TGTGCCAGCAGCCTATCGGGACAGGGTGCTCAGCCCCAGCATTTT; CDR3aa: CASSLSGQGAQPQHF
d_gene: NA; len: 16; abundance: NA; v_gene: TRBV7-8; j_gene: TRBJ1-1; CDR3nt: TGTGCCAGCAGCCCGAGAGGTCGGGGGGCAAACACTGAAGCTTTCTTT; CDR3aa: CASSPRGRGANTEAFF
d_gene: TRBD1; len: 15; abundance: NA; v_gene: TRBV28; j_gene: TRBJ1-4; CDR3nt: TGTGCCAGCAGTAGAACAGGGGTGGCTAATGAAAAACTGTTTTTT; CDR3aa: CASSRTGVANEKLFF
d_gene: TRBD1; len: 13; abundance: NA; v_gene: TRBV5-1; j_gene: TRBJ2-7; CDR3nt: TGCGCCAGCAGCGCGGACAGGGTGGACGAGCAGTACTTC; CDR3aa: CASSADRVDEQYF
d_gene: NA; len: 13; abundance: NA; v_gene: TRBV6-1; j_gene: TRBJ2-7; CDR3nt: TGTGCCAGCAGTGAAGGGACTGGTTGGGAGCAGTACTTC; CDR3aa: CASSEGTGWEQYF
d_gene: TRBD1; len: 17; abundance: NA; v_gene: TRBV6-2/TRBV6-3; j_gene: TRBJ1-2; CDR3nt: TGTGCCAGCAGTTTGCTCAAGTTCCGGACAGGGACCTATGGCTACACCTTC; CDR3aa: CASSLLKFRTGTYGYTF
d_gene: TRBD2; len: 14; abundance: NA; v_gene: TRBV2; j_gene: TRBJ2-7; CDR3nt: TGTGCCAGCAGTGATGCGGGGGGAAGTAGGGAGCAGTACTTC; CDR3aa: CASSDAGGSREQYF
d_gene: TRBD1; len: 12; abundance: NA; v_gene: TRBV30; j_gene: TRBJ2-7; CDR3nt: TGTGCCTGGGAGGGACAGTCCTACGAGCAGTACTTC; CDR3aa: CAWEGQSYEQYF
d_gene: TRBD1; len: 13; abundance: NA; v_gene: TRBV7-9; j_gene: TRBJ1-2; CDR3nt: TGTGCCAGCAGCTCACAGGGGGCGAATGGCTACACCTTC; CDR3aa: CASSSQGANGYTF
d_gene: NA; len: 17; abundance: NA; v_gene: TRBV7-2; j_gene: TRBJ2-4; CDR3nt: TGTGCCAGCAGCTTACTCCACAGGGCCTTAGCCAAAAACATTCAGTACTTC; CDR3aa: CASSLLHRALAKNIQYF
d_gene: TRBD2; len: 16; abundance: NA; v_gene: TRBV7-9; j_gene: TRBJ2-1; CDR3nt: TGTGCCAGCAGCTCCCGGCCAGGCGGGGGGAGGAATGAGCAGTTCTTC; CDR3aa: CASSSRPGGGRNEQFF
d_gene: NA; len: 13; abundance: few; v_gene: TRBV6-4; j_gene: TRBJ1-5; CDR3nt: TGTGCCAGCAGCGCCGACACACATCAGCCCCAGCATTTT; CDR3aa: CASSADTHQPQHF
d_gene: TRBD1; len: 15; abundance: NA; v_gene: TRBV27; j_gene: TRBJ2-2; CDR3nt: TGTGCCAGCAGTTTCGAGGGGGCAAGCACCGGGGAGCTGTTTTTT; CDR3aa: CASSFEGASTGELFF
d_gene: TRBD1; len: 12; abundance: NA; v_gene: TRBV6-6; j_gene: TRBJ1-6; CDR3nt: TGTGCCAGCAGCCTAGGGGACAGTCCCGCGGCGTTT; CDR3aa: CASSLGDSPAAF